This T cell receptor (beta chain) was identified in a study of blood T cells in healthy people across ages (dated by TCRdb to between 2014 and 2016). A note on the overall study: In model experiments, template switching captured about one uniquely barcoded TCR beta cDNA molecule for every two T cells. Age-related changes in TCR beta repertoire diversity were measured in the study by deep sequencing normalized with unique cDNA molecular identifiers. The donors were divided into four age groups: young (average around 17 years), middle-aged (approximately 39), aged (around 67) and long-lived (about 79). To avoid experimental bias, donors of different ages were distributed randomly across sequencing lanes. Using the same blood draw, the study looked at two additional independent replicas of 1 million unique cDNA reads for two donors, one aged 18 to 29 and the other aged 80 or older.

Notes on this clonotype: This clone's antigen is unknown. It has no much larger one-base neighbor in the sample; base qualities were not kept.

On the study overall, not on this receptor specifically: Compared with the aged group, the long-lived group had more naive CD4+ T cells, fewer expanded clones and increased TCR diversity, suggesting age selection. The CMV infection status of donors was not known, potentially confounding age-related changes in expanded clonotypes. Estimates of total diversity based on one million sequenced T cells were regarded as lower bounds and as underestimates. Since profiling was done on bulk unsorted PBMCs, naive and antigen-experienced compartments could not be conclusively compared. There was a strong correlation between observed TCR beta diversity and the percentage of naive T cells measured by flow cytometry. As age increased, observed TCR beta diversity per million T cells dropped in a roughly linear way, and a significant reduction was already evident by age around 41.

The CDR3 measures 11 amino acids from cysteine to phenylalanine. The sequence is cut down to CDR3 DNA, 33 bases in frame from base 1. Trimming at the junction amounts to 3 bases on V and 7 bases on J, and the germline ends lie 7 bases apart. The germline V gene (reference sequence) specifies SEHNR as CDR1 and FQNEAQ as CDR2. Libraries were made using 5' RACE. Sequencing relied on an Illumina HiSeq 2500. A second PCR of about 7 to 12 cycles was run with a J-beta primer mix and a sample-barcoded 5' primer. A template-switch 5' adaptor carrying 12 random nucleotides introduced a unique molecular identifier onto each TCR beta cDNA molecule. Each sample yielded at least 3 million CDR3-containing paired-end reads. All of the RNA was converted into first-strand cDNA using the Mint cDNA synthesis kit, with a TRBC-specific oligonucleotide serving as the primer. All cDNA was treated with uracil-DNA glycosylase and then went through a first 18-cycle PCR with the universal primers M1SS and BC2_uni_R. Per the original workflow: For normalization, 1 million high-quality reads were randomly selected from each sample, with every read carrying a distinct molecular identifier. Reads sharing molecular identifiers were discarded rather than binned into consensus sequences. CDR3 identification, clonotype clustering and error correction used MiTCR with a Q25 quality threshold and the strictest error-elimination algorithm. A nonparametric unseen species model with Euler transformation was used to estimate lower-bound total TCR beta diversity. The public reads were quality trimmed at Q25 with fastp and then assembled into clones with MiXCR by TCRdb, keeping productive beta chains. Records with the same CDR3 protein are collapsed into one entry carrying the most frequent genes and DNA. These V and J calls rely on TCRdb rather than the paper's analysis. The sample includes about 830,000 distinct CDR3 sequences, with 58% observed a single time. The ten biggest clones cover approximately 20% of the sample.

The 39 donors, aged 6 to 90 years, were systemically healthy Caucasian individuals from Russia. Around 10 milliliters of peripheral blood were collected from each donor into EDTA-treated Vacutainer tubes. Ficoll-Paque density-gradient centrifugation was used to isolate PBMCs, with at least 6.5 million per sample. Trizol reagent was used to extract total RNA from PBMCs, with at least 6 micrograms per sample. For every donor, flow cytometry on a PBMC aliquot measured the percentage of naive CD45RAhigh/CD27high T cells. The sequence derives from a man between 25 and 39 years old in good health. The rearranged chain carries TRBV7-9 and TRBJ2-7, with the D gene too uncertain to name. Sample: blood. The encoded CDR3 is CASSLSQEQYF. Read as DNA, the sequence is TGTGCCAGCAGCTTGAGTCAGGAGCAGTACTTC.